The 4 T cell receptor beta chains below were found in one sample sequenced in a study of PD-L1 blockade in urothelial cancer. Clones were read by immunoSEQ multiplex PCR, and TCRdb kept only the in-frame ones, dropping some. This sample has about 37,000 clones, with about 79% found just once. This material consisted of PBMCs, taken around atezolizumab (anti-PD-L1) treatment. Receptors were obtained from a man aged 55-75 years with urothelial cancer.

V gene TRBV5-1 combines with J gene TRBJ2-3; D gene uncertain. Trimming took 3 bases from V and 3 from J, leaving 5 bases between them. The CDR3 length is 12 residues. Looked up from germline, CDR1 is SGHRS and CDR2 is YFSETQ. CDR3 DNA sequence: TGCGCCAGCAGCTGGGCGACAGATACGCAGTATTTT. This gives the protein CASSWATDTQYF.

This sequence joins TRBV19 and TRBJ1-1, with 9 bases identical to TRBD1. Looked up from germline, CDR1 is LNHDA and CDR2 is SQIVND (reference sequence). The CDR3 contains 13 residues. V was clipped by 8 bases and J by 1 base; unmatched bases: 2. CDR3 DNA: TGTGCCAGTGGACAGGGGTCGAACACTGAAGCTTTCTTT. Translated: CASGQGSNTEAFF.

The V call is TRBV7-8, the J call TRBJ2-7, with 9 bases that match TRBD1. V lost 4 bases and J lost 2; bases outside the gene matches: 6. Germline loops: CDR1 SGHVS, CDR2 FQNEAQ. The CDR3 has 15 residues. The CDR3 sequence: CASSSGTGKPYEQYF. The CDR3 DNA reads as TGTGCCAGCAGCTCGGGGACAGGGAAGCCCTACGAGCAGTACTTC. The full variable domain, in which reference TRBV7-8 and TRBJ2-7 provide the parts outside the CDR3, is GAGVSQSPRYKVAKRGQDVALRCDPISGHVSLFWYQQALGQGPEFLTYFQNEAQLDKSGLPSDRFFAERPEGSVSTLKIQRTQQEDSAVYLCASSSGTGKPYEQYFGPGTRLTVT.

The genes are TRBV9 and TRBJ1-2; TRBD1 aligns across 7 bases. In germline, CDR1 is SGDLS, CDR2 YYNGEE. Trimming cost V 0 bases and J 8 bases; bases outside gene matches: 13. The CDR3 consists of 16 residues. The CDR3 loop is CASSVAVGGVTRGYTF. In DNA form, the CDR3 reads TGTGCCAGCAGCGTAGCTGTAGGGGGCGTTACTCGAGGCTACACCTTC.